Below, 2 T cell receptor beta chains from the same sample are listed, as sequenced in a study of T cells in Graves' hyperthyroidism and ophthalmopathy (dated by TCRdb to the late 2010s). Library preparation used multiplex PCR. The listed sequencing device is Illumina HiSeq 2000. The TCR beta CDR3 regions were amplified from RNA transcripts. A first-round RT-PCR of the TCR CDR3 used the HTBI primer set with the Qiagen OneStep RT-PCR kit. TCRdb redid the processing of the public reads, applying fastp at Q25 and MiXCR, and retained in-frame beta chains. Entries are consolidated by CDR3 protein sequence, retaining the most common genes and DNA. This sample comprises approximately 600,000 distinct CDR3 sequences, more than 20% of them detected only once. Clones ranked in the top ten supply 34% of the sample. The sequenced material came from blood. These receptors came from a man aged 30 to 45 with Graves' ophthalmopathy.

The chain combines TRBV28 with TRBJ1-6, with 9 bases aligning to TRBD1. J was trimmed by 7 bases and V by 6 bases; bases with no gene match: 4. This CDR3 is 14 amino acids long. From germline, CDR1 is MDHEN and CDR2 SYDVKM. The CDR3 sequence: CASRGGQGNSPLHF. The CDR3 DNA reads as TGTGCCAGCAGGGGGGGACAGGGAAATTCACCCCTCCACTTT. The full variable domain, completed using reference TRBV28 and TRBJ1-6, is DVKVTQSSRYLVKRTGEKVFLECVQDMDHENMFWYRQDPGLGLRLIYFSYDVKMKEKGDIPEGYSVSREKKERFSLILESASTNQTSMYLCASRGGQGNSPLHFGNGTRLTVT.

The genes are TRBV20-1 and TRBJ2-7; D may be TRBD2 (6 bases). The V end lost 3 bases, the J end lost 3 bases, and 15 bases lay between the germline ends. There are 14 residues in the CDR3. Germline loops: CDR1 DFQATT, CDR2 SNEGSKA (reference sequence). The CDR3 loop reads CSASGSFGHYEQYF. The CDR3 DNA is TGCAGTGCTAGCGGGAGTTTTGGCCACTACGAGCAGTACTTC.